The 16 T cell receptor beta chains listed next were all sequenced from one sample in a study of T cell repertoires in cytomegalovirus infection. Their target antigens are unknown. TCRdb re-called the reads through MiXCR, storing one row per CDR3 protein. The data contain 60,000 to 80,000 distinct CDR3 sequences, around 21% of them singletons. The sequences come from CD8+ T cells from cultured PBMCs, collected from culture after CMV antigen stimulation. The receptors shown here come from a human donor in good health (CMV status not recorded). Some clones in this sample may be carry-over from other donors' samples.

The V and J genes are TRBV29-1 and TRBJ2-1, with 10 bases lining up with TRBD1. The germline gives CDR1 SQVTM, CDR2 ANQGSEA. V gave up 7 bases and J gave up 5 bases; unmatched junction bases: 8. This CDR3 contains 14 residues. CDR3 loop: CSGTPGQGNNEQFF. CDR3 nucleotide sequence: TGCAGCGGCACCCCGGGACAGGGGAACAATGAGCAGTTCTTC.

This clonotype was detected ten times or more. The chain is built from TRBV12-3 or TRBV12-4 and TRBJ1-1; D gene ambiguous. The germline V and J ends were trimmed by 5 bases and 6 bases, with 19 bases remaining between them. The CDR3 contains 15 residues. The CDR3 reads CASSPGPVLRPEAFF. The CDR3 region has the DNA TGTGCCAGCAGTCCTGGACCCGTCTTAAGGCCTGAAGCTTTCTTT.

This chain joins TRBV12-3 or TRBV12-4 and TRBJ2-1; the match to TRBD2 covers 16 bases. Losses at the gene ends were 5 bases for V and 8 bases for J; bases not matched to a gene: 9. This CDR3 region has 17 residues. As DNA, the CDR3 is TGTGCCAGCAGTCCGGGACTAGCGGGGGGGGCTTATCATGAGCAGTTCTTC. It specifies CASSPGLAGGAYHEQFF.

This chain connects TRBV12-3 or TRBV12-4 to TRBJ1-1; no clear D gene. Trimming pared 6 bases from V and 4 bases from J, leaving 15 bases between. The length of the CDR3 is 14 residues. Written as DNA, the CDR3 is TGTGCCAGCAGCCCCGACGGACCTGTCACTGAAGCTTTCTTT. Its translation: CASSPDGPVTEAFF.

The chain uses TRBV7-2 and TRBJ1-1, with D hard to call. Between the trimmed V and J ends, which lost 1 base and 5 bases, there was a span of 8 bases. Germline lookup yields CDR1 SGHTA and CDR2 FQGNSA. The CDR3 consists of 13 residues. CDR3: CASSLGAWTEAFF. In nucleotides, the CDR3 is TGTGCCAGCAGCTTAGGGGCCTGGACTGAAGCTTTCTTT.

The genes are TRBV3-1 and TRBJ1-1; D remains unclear. The CDR3 has 16 amino acids. The V end lost 2 bases, the J end lost 0 bases, and 13 bases lay between the germline ends. The germline CDR1 and CDR2 sequences are LGHDT and YNNKEL (reference sequence). As DNA, the CDR3 is TGTGCCAGCAGCCAATCAACCGATCCAATGAACACTGAAGCTTTCTTT. This sequence encodes CASSQSTDPMNTEAFF.

J is TRBJ2-5 and V is TRBV6-2 or TRBV6-3, with D possibly matching TRBD2 (5 bases). Germline V CDR1 and CDR2: MNHEY, SVGEGT. The CDR3 totals 14 residues. Between the trimmed V and J ends, which lost 11 bases and 5 bases, there was a span of 21 bases. The CDR3 sequence is CASSIAVRGETQYF. In nucleotides, the CDR3 is TGTGCCTCCAGTATAGCTGTTCGCGGGGAGACCCAGTACTTC.

There are a few counts of this clonotype. The chain combines TRBV7-8 with TRBJ1-1; D ambiguous. CDR3 size: 14 residues. Germline CDR1 SGHVS, CDR2 FQNEAQ. Trimming removed 5 bases from V and 1 base from J, with 11 bases in between. CDR3 protein: CASSRAGGNTEAFF. For the CDR3, the DNA is TGTGCCAGCAGCCGGGCGGGAGGGAACACTGAAGCTTTCTTT.

V and J are TRBV6-6 and TRBJ2-7, with TRBD2 matching 9 bases. The CDR3 length is 14 residues. The germline gives CDR1 MNHNY, CDR2 SVGAGI (reference sequence). Unmatched junction bases numbered 4, after V lost 7 bases and J lost 0 bases. The DNA for the CDR3 is TGTGCCAGCATAAGCGGGGGGTACTCCTACGAGCAGTACTTC. The encoded protein is CASISGGYSYEQYF.

This clonotype was counted only a few times. The chain is built from TRBV25-1 and TRBJ2-1; perhaps TRBD2 as D (6 bases). Germline loops: CDR1 MGHDK, CDR2 SYGVNS. The CDR3 length is 14 residues. Trimming removed 6 bases at V and 5 bases at J, with 14 bases between. CDR3 protein: CASSEGSGHNEQFF. The CDR3 DNA reads TGTGCCAGCAGCGAAGGTAGCGGTCACAATGAGCAGTTCTTC.

The rearrangement links TRBV11-1 to TRBJ2-5; D is undetermined. The V gene's germline CDR1 is SGHAT and CDR2 FQDESV (reference sequence). CDR3 length: 12 residues. V shed 1 base and J shed 3 bases, with 3 bases lying between them. The CDR3 region is CASSLDEETQYF. The CDR3 nucleotides are TGTGCCAGCAGCTTAGACGAAGAGACCCAGTACTTC.

The chain couples TRBV4-3 to TRBJ1-6, with D possibly matching TRBD1 (5 bases). CDR3 length equals 15 residues. Germline lookup yields CDR1 LGHNA and CDR2 YSLEER. The V gene lost 1 base and the J gene lost 7 bases, with 11 bases spanning the gap. The CDR3 loop is CASSQGRSGNSPLHF. CDR3 nucleotides: TGCGCCAGCAGCCAAGGGAGGTCAGGGAATTCACCCCTCCACTTT.

This clonotype showed up just a few times. The V call is TRBV4-1, the J call TRBJ2-3; D may be TRBD2 (5 bases). Between the trimmed V and J ends, which lost 0 bases and 2 bases, there was a span of 9 bases. Per the germline V gene, CDR1 is MGHRA and CDR2 is YSYEKL. The CDR3 runs 15 residues. CDR3 nucleotides: TGCGCCAGCAGCCAAGACAGCGGACCCACAGATACGCAGTATTTT. This codes for CASSQDSGPTDTQYF.

This clonotype was recorded many times. The chain has TRBV7-9 and TRBJ2-1, with D possibly matching TRBD1 (6 bases). This CDR3 is built from 10 residues. V lost 10 bases and J 9 bases, leaving 10 bases between the germline ends. Germline V gene sequence: CDR1 SEHNR, CDR2 FQNEAQ (reference sequence). DNA of the CDR3: TGTGCCAACGAAGGGGGTGAGCAGTTCTTC. It specifies CANEGGEQFF.

The rearrangement joins TRBV7-6 to TRBJ1-6, with D possibly TRBD1 on 5 matching bases. CDR1 and CDR2 from the germline V gene are SGHVS and FNYEAQ. Trimming took 2 bases from V and 2 from J, leaving 10 bases between them. CDR3 length: 16 residues. CDR3 nucleotide sequence: TGTGCCAGCAGCTTAACGACAGCAGCCTATAATTCACCCCTCCACTTT. It translates to CASSLTTAAYNSPLHF.

This clonotype came up a few times. CDR3 sequence (DNA): TGTGCCAGCAGTTTTTGGGGGAATCAGCCCCAGCATTTT. Translating it yields CASSFWGNQPQHF. V gene TRBV27 combines with J gene TRBJ1-5, with D possibly being TRBD1 (5 bases). This CDR3 comprises 13 residues. CDR1 MNHEY and CDR2 SMNVEV come from the germline V gene (reference sequence). Trimming removed 3 bases at V and 4 bases at J, with 7 bases between.